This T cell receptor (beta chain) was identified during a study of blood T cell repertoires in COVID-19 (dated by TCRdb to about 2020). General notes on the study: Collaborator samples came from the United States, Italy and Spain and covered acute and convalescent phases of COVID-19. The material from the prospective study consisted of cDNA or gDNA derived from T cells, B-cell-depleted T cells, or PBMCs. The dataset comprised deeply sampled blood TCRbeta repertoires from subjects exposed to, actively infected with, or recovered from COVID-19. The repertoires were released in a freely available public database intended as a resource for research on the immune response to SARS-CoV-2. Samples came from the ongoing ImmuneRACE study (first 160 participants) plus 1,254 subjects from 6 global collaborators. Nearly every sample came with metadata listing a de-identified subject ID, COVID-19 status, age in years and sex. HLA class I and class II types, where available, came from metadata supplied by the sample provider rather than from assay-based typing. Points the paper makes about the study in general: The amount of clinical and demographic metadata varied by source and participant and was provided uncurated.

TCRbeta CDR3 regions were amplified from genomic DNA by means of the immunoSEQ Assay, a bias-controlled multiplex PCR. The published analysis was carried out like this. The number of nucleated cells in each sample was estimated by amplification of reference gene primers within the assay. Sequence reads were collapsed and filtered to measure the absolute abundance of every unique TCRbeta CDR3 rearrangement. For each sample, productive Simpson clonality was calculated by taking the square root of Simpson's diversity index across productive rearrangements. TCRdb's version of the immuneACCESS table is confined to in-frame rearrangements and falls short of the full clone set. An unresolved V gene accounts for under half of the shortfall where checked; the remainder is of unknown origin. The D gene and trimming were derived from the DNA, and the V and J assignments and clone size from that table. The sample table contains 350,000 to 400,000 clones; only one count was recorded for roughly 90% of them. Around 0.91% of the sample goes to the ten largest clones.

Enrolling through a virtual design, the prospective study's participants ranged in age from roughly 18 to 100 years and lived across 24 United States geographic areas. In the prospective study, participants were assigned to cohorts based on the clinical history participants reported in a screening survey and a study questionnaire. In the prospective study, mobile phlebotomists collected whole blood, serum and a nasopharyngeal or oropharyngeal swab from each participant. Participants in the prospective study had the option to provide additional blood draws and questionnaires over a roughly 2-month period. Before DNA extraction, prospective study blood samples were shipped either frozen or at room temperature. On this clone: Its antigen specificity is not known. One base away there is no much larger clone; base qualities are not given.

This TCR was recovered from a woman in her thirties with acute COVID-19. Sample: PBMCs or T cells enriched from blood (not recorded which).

The CDR3 sequence is CATSERTGNQPQHF. The nucleotides read TGTGCCACCAGTGAAAGGACAGGGAATCAGCCCCAGCATTTT. The chain uses TRBV24-1 and TRBJ1-5, and 8 bases in between align with TRBD1. Including cysteine and phenylalanine, the CDR3 has 14 amino acids. The entry retains the CDR3 DNA only, 42 bases that are in frame from base 1. Compared with germline, V lacks 4 bases and J lacks 4 bases; bases without a gene match: 2. The germline V gene specifies KGHDR as CDR1 and SFDVKD as CDR2.